These T cell receptor beta chains were read from a single sample in a study of shared clonotypes between healthy human individuals. Libraries were prepared by immunoSEQ multiplex PCR; TCRdb keeps only in-frame clonotypes and omits some of them. Of approximately 1,500,000 clones listed, approximately 98% are singletons. Sequencing was done on a sample of naive CD4+ T cells sorted from blood. The receptors here all came from a man aged 30 to 39 in good health. CDR3s include the opening cysteine and the closing phenylalanine or tryptophan. The D gene is left open where the match is weak. Clone size is not always given. Where it is, it says once, few, many or a class for expanded clones.

>NA|NA|TRBV7-9|TRBJ2-7
TGTGCCAGCAGCTTGGTCCGGGACTTAGCGTTGTACGAGCAGTACTTC
CASSLVRDLALYEQYF
>once|NA|TRBV19|TRBJ2-2
TGTGCCAGTAGTATAATGGTAGCGAGCGGGGAGCTGTTTTTT
CASSIMVASGELFF
>NA|NA|TRBV25-1|TRBJ2-1
TGTGCCACCCAATGGAGGAACAATGAGCAGTTCTTC
CATQWRNNEQFF
>once|NA|TRBV5-4|TRBJ1-1
TGTGCCAGCTCCCTACAGGGTAAGAACACTGAAGCTTTCTTT
CASSLQGKNTEAFF
>NA|NA|TRBV5-1|TRBJ1-5
TGCGCCAGCAGTTATACAGGTGAAGAGCAGCCCCAGCATTTT
CASSYTGEEQPQHF
>NA|NA|TRBV7-9|TRBJ1-5
TGTGCCAGCAGCTCTAGTGGGGGTAATCAGCCCCAGCATTTT
CASSSSGGNQPQHF
>NA|NA|TRBV27|TRBJ1-2
TGTGCCAGCAGTTTATACCCCCCCGGTACCGGAGGACAGAACTATGGCTACACCTTC
CASSLYPPGTGGQNYGYTF
>NA|NA|TRBV30|TRBJ2-7
TGTGCCTGGAGTATGACACTCTCCTACGAGCAGTACTTC
CAWSMTLSYEQYF
>NA|TRBD2|TRBV7-9|TRBJ2-3
TGTGCCAGCAGCGGGGGAGGGCCTAGTGGGACAGATACGCAGTATTTT
CASSGGGPSGTDTQYF
>NA|TRBD2|TRBV6-5|TRBJ2-1
TGTGCCAGCAGTGACGAGCGGGGACGGTTCTTC
CASSDERGRFF
>NA|NA|TRBV18|TRBJ2-7
TGTGCCAGCTCGAGTGACACACTGGGGTACGAGCAGTACTTC
CASSSDTLGYEQYF
>NA|TRBD1|TRBV5-4|TRBJ2-7
TGTGCCAGCAGCACGGGACAGGGATTACAATACGAGCAGTACTTC
CASSTGQGLQYEQYF
>NA|NA|TRBV19|TRBJ2-3
TGTGCCAGTAGTAAGCTAGATCGGCAGTATTTT
CASSKLDRQYF
>once|NA|TRBV19|TRBJ2-6
TGTGCCAGTAGTATTATATTCCCCGCGGCGTCGGGGTCTGGGGCCAACGTCCTGACTTTC
CASSIIFPAASGSGANVLTF
>once|NA|TRBV5-1|TRBJ1-2
TGCGCCAGCAGCTTCGGTTTAGGTTCGGGGGACTATGGCTACACCTTC
CASSFGLGSGDYGYTF
>NA|NA|TRBV2|TRBJ2-1
TGTGCCAGCAGAGCCGGGAGAACGGGATCCTACAATGAGCAGTTCTTC
CASRAGRTGSYNEQFF
>NA|TRBD2|TRBV5-4|TRBJ2-1
TGTGCCAGCAGCTTTCCGGGAGAGGCGGGAGGGAAATCCTACAATGAGCAGTTCTTC
CASSFPGEAGGKSYNEQFF
>NA|NA|TRBV9|TRBJ1-3
TGTGCCAGCAGCCTACAGGACGAGCCTGGAAACACCATATATTTT
CASSLQDEPGNTIYF
>NA|NA|TRBV7-2|TRBJ2-2
TGTGCCAGCCGAGAGGCGAACACCGGGGAGCTGTTTTTT
CASREANTGELFF
>NA|TRBD2|TRBV5-4|TRBJ2-1
TGTGCCAGCAGCGGGACTAGCGGAACCTACAATGAGCAGTTCTTC
CASSGTSGTYNEQFF
>NA|NA|TRBV4-1|TRBJ2-7
TGCGCCAGCAGCCAAGACGGAGCAGGCCACGTCGAGCAGTACTTC
CASSQDGAGHVEQYF
>NA|TRBD1|TRBV11-2|TRBJ1-3
TGTGCCAGCAGCACCAGACAGGGACCTGGAAACACCATATATTTT
CASSTRQGPGNTIYF
>NA|NA|TRBV5-1|TRBJ2-7
TGCGCCAGCAAAACAATGACGGGAGACGAGCAGTACTTC
CASKTMTGDEQYF
>once|TRBD1|TRBV9|TRBJ2-7
TGTGCCAGCAGCGTAGGAGGACAGGAGACCTACGAGCAGTACTTC
CASSVGGQETYEQYF
>NA|TRBD2|TRBV6-1|TRBJ2-1
TGTGCCAGCACTCCAGGGACTAGCGGATACAATGAGCAGTTCTTC
CASTPGTSGYNEQFF
>NA|NA|TRBV28|TRBJ1-2
TGTGCCAGCAGTTCGACAGTCCTTGGTTATGGCTACACCTTC
CASSSTVLGYGYTF
>NA|NA|TRBV28|TRBJ2-7
TGTGCCAGCAGGCCTGGGGGCAGCTCCTACGAGCAGTACTTC
CASRPGGSSYEQYF
>few|NA|TRBV7-2|TRBJ1-1
TGTGCCAGCAGCCATTCTCTAGGGCAGGGTAGAACTGAAGCTTTCTTT
CASSHSLGQGRTEAFF
>NA|NA|TRBV7-2|TRBJ1-5
TGTGCCAGCAGCGGACGGGGGACGGATCAGCCCCAGCATTTT
CASSGRGTDQPQHF
>NA|NA|TRBV5-1|TRBJ1-1
TGCGCCAGCAGCTTCGACTACAACACTGAAGCTTTCTTT
CASSFDYNTEAFF
>NA|TRBD2|TRBV7-2|TRBJ2-1
TGTGCCAGCAGCCAGACTAGCGGGAGGCCTTCCTACAATGAGCAGTTCTTC
CASSQTSGRPSYNEQFF
>NA|TRBD1|TRBV9|TRBJ1-2
TGTGCCAGCAGCGCCGGGACAGAGCACCTCGGCTACACCTTC
CASSAGTEHLGYTF
>NA|NA|TRBV9|TRBJ2-1
TGTGCCAGCAGCGTAATTGGAATGCCGGGGCAGTTCTTC
CASSVIGMPGQFF
>NA|NA|TRBV30|TRBJ1-5
TGTGCCTGGGGTGAAAAGAGAGGCAATCAGCCCCAGCATTTT
CAWGEKRGNQPQHF
>NA|NA|TRBV14|TRBJ1-2
TGTGCCAGCAGCCAGAAACAGATAACCTATGGCTACACCTTC
CASSQKQITYGYTF
>NA|NA|TRBV5-1|TRBJ2-6
TGCGCCAGCAGCGCGGACAGTCCCGGGGCCAACGTCCTGACTTTC
CASSADSPGANVLTF
>NA|NA|TRBV28|TRBJ2-2
TGTGCCAGCACTGGATATCTGACCGGGGAGCTGTTTTTT
CASTGYLTGELFF
>NA|TRBD1|TRBV7-2|TRBJ2-1
TGTGCCAGCAGCTACGACTCCGGGACAGGGAGATATGAGCAGTTCTTC
CASSYDSGTGRYEQFF
>NA|TRBD1|TRBV7-9|TRBJ1-5
TGTGCCAGCAGCTCGGGACAGGGAGTTCGGGAGCCCCAGCATTTT
CASSSGQGVREPQHF
>NA|NA|TRBV2|TRBJ2-1
NA
CASSVGAGTREFF
>once|NA|TRBV19|TRBJ1-1
TGTGCCAGTAGTTTCCATAAGGACACCCGAATCATAAGTCGAGCTTTCTTT
CASSFHKDTRIISRAFF
>NA|NA|TRBV5-5|TRBJ1-5
TGTGCCAGCAGCTTGGCGGATTGGCCCAACAATCAGCCCCAGCATTTT
CASSLADWPNNQPQHF
>NA|NA|TRBV10-3|TRBJ1-2
TGTGCTCACCGGGAGGCCGGTAACTATGGCTACACCTTC
CAHREAGNYGYTF
>NA|NA|TRBV28|TRBJ2-7
TGTGCCAGCAGTCTAGGTTTTGGCAAAGGGTTGGGCGAGCAGTACTTC
CASSLGFGKGLGEQYF
>NA|NA|TRBV14|TRBJ1-2
TGTGCCAGCAGCCAAGCAGGGTACTATGGCTACACCTTC
CASSQAGYYGYTF
>NA|NA|TRBV28|TRBJ2-3
TGTGCCAGCAAGACAGTCAGGACAGATACGCAGTATTTT
CASKTVRTDTQYF